The 23 T cell receptor beta chains in this list originate from one sample, sequenced in a study of T cell changes during pregnancy in multiple sclerosis. This table comes from immunoSEQ multiplex PCR, and its TCRdb copy is limited to in-frame clones, with some not included. The repertoire holds about 80,000 clones, with 92% as singletons. The material sequenced was peripheral blood, taken before pregnancy. The receptors here all came from a female donor with multiple sclerosis, enrolled in a pregnancy study.

The rearrangement joins TRBV6-6 to TRBJ1-1; tentative D call: TRBD1 (5 bases). Per the germline V gene, CDR1 is MNHNY and CDR2 is SVGAGI (reference sequence). V lost 6 bases, J lost 1 base, and 12 bases lay in between. This CDR3 comprises 14 residues. The CDR3 sequence is CASRKTVQNTEAFF. DNA for the CDR3: TGTGCCAGCAGGAAGACAGTGCAGAACACTGAAGCTTTCTTT.

J is TRBJ1-1 and V is TRBV4-1; 8 bases match TRBD1. Germline assignment: CDR1 MGHRA and CDR2 YSYEKL. With 5 bases clipped from V and 7 bases from J, the junction kept 6 bases outside the gene matches. The CDR3 contains 13 residues. The CDR3 sequence is CASSNGQGLEAFF. In nucleotides, the CDR3 is TGCGCCAGCAGCAACGGACAGGGACTTGAAGCTTTCTTT.

The chain links TRBV19 to TRBJ1-5; the D is unclear. Germline CDR1 is LNHDA and CDR2 is SQIVND (reference sequence). The CDR3 is 16 amino acids. Trimming took off 1 base at V and 2 bases at J, with 12 bases between the two ends. In nucleotides, the CDR3 is TGTGCCAGTAGTATAGCGATCAGTGATGGCAATCAGCCCCAGCATTTT. It codes for CASSIAISDGNQPQHF.

V is TRBV6-6 and J is TRBJ1-1; 7 nucleotides line up with TRBD1. The CDR3 runs 13 residues. J was trimmed by 6 bases and V by 4 bases; bases with no gene match: 5. Germline V lookup: CDR1 MNHNY, CDR2 SVGAGI (reference sequence). DNA for the CDR3: TGTGCCAGCAGTTCAGACGGGACAGCTGAAGCTTTCTTT. It specifies CASSSDGTAEAFF.

This CDR3 reads CASSLAGNSYEQYF. The CDR3 nucleotides read TGCGCCAGCAGCTTGGCAGGCAATTCCTACGAGCAGTACTTC. This chain joins TRBV5-1 and TRBJ2-7; D is ambiguous. V was pared by 0 bases and J by 1 base, with 8 bases between. CDR1 SGHRS and CDR2 YFSETQ come from the germline V gene. The CDR3 sequence is 14 residues long.

The chain employs TRBV19 and TRBJ1-1; D unresolved. CDR1 is LNHDA and CDR2 is SQIVND in the germline V gene (reference sequence). The CDR3 is 16 residues long. V dropped 2 bases and J dropped 3 bases, with 16 bases sitting between them. The CDR3 sequence is CASSITYRGADTEAFF. The CDR3 DNA is TGTGCCAGTAGTATAACCTACCGGGGAGCCGACACTGAAGCTTTCTTT.

This clone occurred once. A junction end diverges from the germline sequence, so it may reflect a read error. V and J are TRBV7-7 and TRBJ2-2; 7 positions match TRBD2. The CDR3 totals 14 residues. Germline V gene lookup returns CDR1 SSHAT and CDR2 FNYEAQ (reference sequence). The CDR3 sequence: CASSYGGEGGELFF. For the CDR3, the DNA is TGTGCTAGCAGCTACGGAGGGGAGGGCGGGGAGCTGTTTTTT.

This sequence joins TRBV4-2 and TRBJ2-2, with D possibly TRBD1 on 6 matching bases. V lost 0 bases and J 8 bases, leaving 13 bases between the germline ends. The CDR3 is 15 residues long. Germline V gene lookup returns CDR1 LGHNA and CDR2 YNFKEQ. The CDR3 sequence: CASSQERTGWGELFF. The CDR3 DNA follows: TGTGCCAGCAGCCAAGAACGAACAGGGTGGGGGGAGCTGTTTTTT.

This clone was picked up one time. The chain is built from TRBV19 and TRBJ1-6; unclear D gene. Trimming pared 1 base from V and 6 bases from J, leaving 10 bases between. The CDR3 contains 15 residues. From germline, CDR1 is LNHDA and CDR2 SQIVND (reference sequence). The CDR3 bases are TGTGCCAGTAGTATAGGGGAGGGTGGTAATTCACCCCTCCACTTT. Translating it yields CASSIGEGGNSPLHF.

Here the CDR3 reads CASSTGTGGLSTDTQYF. The CDR3 coding sequence is TGTGCCAGCAGTACCGGGACAGGGGGCCTGAGCACAGATACGCAGTATTTT. The chain couples TRBV5-4 to TRBJ2-3; TRBD1 matches at 12 bases. The germline V gene has CDR1 SGHNT and CDR2 YYREEE (reference sequence). The V gene end was trimmed by 5 bases and the J gene end by 0 bases; junction bases not matched to a gene: 7. The length of the CDR3 is 17 residues.

This sequence joins TRBV9 and TRBJ2-5; 9 bases agree with TRBD1. The CDR3 spans 14 residues. Germline V CDR1 and CDR2: SGDLS, YYNGEE. V shed 4 bases, J shed 5 bases, and the junction held 6 bases outside the gene matches. CDR3 nucleotides: TGTGCCAGCAGCACCCGGGACAGGGCGGAGACCCAGTACTTC. This encodes CASSTRDRAETQYF.

The gene calls are TRBV5-4 and TRBJ1-2; TRBD1 might be the D (6 bases). V lost 4 bases, J lost 4 bases, and 11 bases lay in between. Germline V gene sequence: CDR1 SGHNT, CDR2 YYREEE (reference sequence). This CDR3 spans 13 amino acids. CDR3 loop: CASSRDRSYGYTF. The DNA of the CDR3 is TGTGCCAGCAGCCGAGACAGGTCCTATGGCTACACCTTC.

This clone is a singleton in its sample. The chain has TRBV5-8 and TRBJ2-4; D remains ambiguous. CDR3 size: 16 residues. The ends were cut back, 1 base at V and 0 bases at J, with 11 bases in the middle. Germline CDR1 and CDR2: SGHTS and YDEGEE. The CDR3 sequence: CASSLRLNLAKNIQYF. The CDR3 DNA reads TGTGCCAGCAGCTTGCGGTTAAACCTAGCCAAAAACATTCAGTACTTC.

This clone was observed once. This chain uses TRBV10-3 with TRBJ2-3; TRBD2 aligns across 16 bases. Germline V gene data show CDR1 as ENHRY and CDR2 as SYGVKD. The CDR3 covers 17 residues. V dropped 7 bases and J dropped 2; count of bases not matched to a gene: 6. The CDR3 reads CAIKGTSGGDFTDTQYF. CDR3 bases: TGTGCCATCAAGGGGACTAGCGGGGGGGACTTCACAGATACGCAGTATTTT.

The chain employs TRBV5-6 and TRBJ1-6, with D possibly matching TRBD1 (6 bases). The CDR3 contains 12 residues. Trimming took 4 bases from V and 9 from J, leaving 8 bases between them. Per germline, CDR1 SGHDT and CDR2 YYEEEE. The chain's CDR3 is CASSEGGSPLHF. The CDR3 region has the DNA TGTGCCAGCAGCGAAGGGGGTTCACCCCTCCACTTT.

The chain employs TRBV5-1 and TRBJ1-4; 10 nucleotides agree with TRBD1. V gave up 4 bases and J gave up 6 bases; unmatched junction bases: 9. Per germline, CDR1 SGHRS and CDR2 YFSETQ. The CDR3 runs 16 residues. CDR3 in DNA: TGCGCCAGCAGCAGTGGAATGGACAGGGGGTATGAAAAACTGTTTTTT. Its protein product is CASSSGMDRGYEKLFF.

The chain couples TRBV7-6 to TRBJ2-2; a possible D gene is TRBD2 (5 bases). This CDR3 spans 13 amino acids. Trimming shortened V by 8 bases and J by 4 bases, and 11 bases separated the two germline ends. Germline CDR1 reads SGHVS; CDR2 reads FNYEAQ. The CDR3 nucleotides are TGTGCCAGCGGGCCCCGGGGCACCGGGGAGCTGTTTTTT. Amino acids: CASGPRGTGELFF.

This clone was seen a few times. The chain employs TRBV5-1 and TRBJ1-5; possible D gene TRBD1, 6 bases. Germline assignment: CDR1 SGHRS and CDR2 YFSETQ. Trimming took 4 bases from V and 5 from J, leaving 16 bases between them. The CDR3 has 15 amino acids. The CDR3: CASSRGAGVDQPQHF. The CDR3 DNA follows: TGCGCCAGCAGCCGAGGGGCAGGGGTTGATCAGCCCCAGCATTTT.

This clone has just a few counts. The chain employs TRBV19 and TRBJ2-7; 7 nucleotides agree with TRBD1. The V segment lost 5 bases and the J segment 2 bases; nucleotides outside the gene matches: 6. Germline loops: CDR1 LNHDA, CDR2 SQIVND (reference sequence). The CDR3 consists of 14 residues. For the CDR3, the DNA is TGTGCCAGTAGTGGGGACAGTTCAACCTACGAGCAGTACTTC. This gives the protein CASSGDSSTYEQYF.

The rearrangement links TRBV19 to TRBJ1-6; 7 nucleotides line up with TRBD1. CDR1 is LNHDA and CDR2 is SQIVND in the germline V gene (reference sequence). V lost 7 bases, J lost 6 bases, and 3 bases stayed unmatched. The CDR3 has 13 residues. CDR3 in DNA: TGTGCCAGTAACCAGGGGGGTAATTCACCCCTCCACTTT. Its translation is CASNQGGNSPLHF.

The genes are TRBV5-1 and TRBJ1-4; D gene uncertain. CDR3 size: 15 residues. Deletions cut 0 bases from V and 5 bases from J, with 11 bases between. CDR1 is SGHRS and CDR2 is YFSETQ in the germline V gene. The CDR3 DNA reads as TGCGCCAGCAGCTTGGCCGGGATAGAAAATGAAAAACTGTTTTTT. Translation: CASSLAGIENEKLFF. Full variable domain (missing parts from reference TRBV5-1 and TRBJ1-4): KAGVTQTPRYLIKTRGQQVTLSCSPISGHRSVSWYQQTPGQGLQFLFEYFSETQRNKGNFPGRFSGRQFSNSRSEMNVSTLELGDSALYLCASSLAGIENEKLFFGSGTQLSVL.

This clone has a handful of counts. This chain uses TRBV9 with TRBJ1-1; possibly TRBD1 for D (5 bases). Trimming removed 2 bases at V and 3 bases at J, with 11 bases between. This CDR3 has 14 residues. Germline loops: CDR1 SGDLS, CDR2 YYNGEE. DNA of the CDR3: TGTGCCAGCAGCGTCGCAGGGCTTCACACTGAAGCTTTCTTT. It specifies CASSVAGLHTEAFF.

This clone came up a few times. This same CDR3 is encoded by further DNA sequences in the sample. The V gene is TRBV2, the J gene TRBJ2-7, with TRBD1 matching over 7 bases. Trimming cost V 4 bases and J 0 bases; bases outside gene matches: 0. This CDR3 has 13 amino acids. In germline, CDR1 is SNHLY, CDR2 FYNNEI. The CDR3 bases are TGTGCCAGCAGTGGGACAGGCTCCTACGAGCAGTACTTC. It specifies CASSGTGSYEQYF.